This TCR beta chain was found in a study of blood T cell repertoires in COVID-19. Study-level background: COVID-19 samples collected from the United States, Italy and Spain covered acute and convalescent phases. In each case, the material was cDNA or gDNA derived from T cells, B-cell-depleted T cells, or PBMCs.

The CDR3 has 14 residues. Germline-derived CDR1 and CDR2 are SGDLS and YYNGEE. V lost 5 bases, J lost 1 base, and 12 bases lay in between. Produced via immunoSEQ multiplex PCR; TCRdb's table is partial and in-frame only. This sample has approximately 250,000 clones, with around 89% found just once. Cohort placement rested on clinical history that participants reported themselves. This clonotype was sampled from a woman between 25 and 40 years old who had recovered from COVID-19. The sequencing input was PBMCs or T cells enriched from blood (not recorded which). The chain employs TRBV9 and TRBJ1-1; D may be TRBD1 (5 bases). The CDR3: CASSSGGGNTEAFF. As DNA, the CDR3 is TGTGCCAGCAGTTCGGGGGGTGGGAACACTGAAGCTTTCTTT.